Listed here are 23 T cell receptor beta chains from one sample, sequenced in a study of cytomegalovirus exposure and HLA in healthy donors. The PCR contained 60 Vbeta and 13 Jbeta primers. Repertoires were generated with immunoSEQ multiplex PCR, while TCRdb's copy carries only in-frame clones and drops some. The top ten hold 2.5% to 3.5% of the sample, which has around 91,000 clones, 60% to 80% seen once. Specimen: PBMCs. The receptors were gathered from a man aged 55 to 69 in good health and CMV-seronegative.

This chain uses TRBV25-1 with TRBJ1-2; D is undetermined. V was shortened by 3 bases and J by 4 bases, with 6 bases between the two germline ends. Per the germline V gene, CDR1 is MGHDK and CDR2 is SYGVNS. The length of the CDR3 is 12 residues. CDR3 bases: TGTGCCAGCAGTGACAGTTTCTATGGCTACACCTTC. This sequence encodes CASSDSFYGYTF.

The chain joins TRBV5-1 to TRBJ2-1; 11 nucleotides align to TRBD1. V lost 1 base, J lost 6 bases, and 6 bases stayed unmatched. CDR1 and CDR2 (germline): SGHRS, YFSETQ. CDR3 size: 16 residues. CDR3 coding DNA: TGCGCCAGCAGCTTGACCGGGACAGGGGGTGGCAATGAGCAGTTCTTC. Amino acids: CASSLTGTGGGNEQFF.

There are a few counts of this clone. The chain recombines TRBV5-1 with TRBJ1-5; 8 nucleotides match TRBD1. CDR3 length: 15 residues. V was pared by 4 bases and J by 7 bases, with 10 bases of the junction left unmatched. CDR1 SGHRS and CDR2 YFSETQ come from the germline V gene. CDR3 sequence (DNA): TGCGCCAGCAGCATAACCGGGACAGGCATGCAGCCCCAGCATTTT. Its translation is CASSITGTGMQPQHF. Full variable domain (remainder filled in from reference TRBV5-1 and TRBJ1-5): KAGVTQTPRYLIKTRGQQVTLSCSPISGHRSVSWYQQTPGQGLQFLFEYFSETQRNKGNFPGRFSGRQFSNSRSEMNVSTLELGDSALYLCASSITGTGMQPQHFGDGTRLSIL.

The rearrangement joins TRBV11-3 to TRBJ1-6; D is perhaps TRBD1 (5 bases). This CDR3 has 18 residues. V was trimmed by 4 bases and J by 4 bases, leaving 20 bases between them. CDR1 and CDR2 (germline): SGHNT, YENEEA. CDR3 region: CASSYLPRARGYNSPLHF. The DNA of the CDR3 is TGTGCCAGCAGCTACCTCCCAAGGGCAAGGGGTTATAATTCACCCCTCCACTTT.

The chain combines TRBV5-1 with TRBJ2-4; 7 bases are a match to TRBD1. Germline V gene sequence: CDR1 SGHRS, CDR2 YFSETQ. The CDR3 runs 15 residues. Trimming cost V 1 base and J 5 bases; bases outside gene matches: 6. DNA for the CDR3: TGCGCCAGCAGCTTGAGTGGGACAGTAGAAAACATTCAGTACTTC. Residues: CASSLSGTVENIQYF.

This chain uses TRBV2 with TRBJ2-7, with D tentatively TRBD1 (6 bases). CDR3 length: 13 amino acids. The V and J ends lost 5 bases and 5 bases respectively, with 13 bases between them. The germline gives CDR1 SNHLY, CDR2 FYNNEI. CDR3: CASSQGLEDEQYF. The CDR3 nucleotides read TGTGCCAGCAGTCAGGGGCTGGAAGACGAGCAGTACTTC.

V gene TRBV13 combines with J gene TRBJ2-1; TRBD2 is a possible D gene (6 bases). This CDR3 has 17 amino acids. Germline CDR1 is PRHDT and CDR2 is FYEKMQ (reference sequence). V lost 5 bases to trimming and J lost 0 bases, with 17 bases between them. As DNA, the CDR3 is TGTGCCAGCAGCCTAGTAGGAGGGAGGAGCTCCTACAATGAGCAGTTCTTC. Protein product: CASSLVGGRSSYNEQFF.

CDR3 coding DNA: TGTGCCAGCAGTCCAGGAATCCCCTACGAGCAGTACTTC. It is translated as CASSPGIPYEQYF. The chain uses TRBV7-9 and TRBJ2-7, with no clear D. This CDR3 is built from 13 residues. Germline V gene data show CDR1 as SEHNR and CDR2 as FQNEAQ (reference sequence). V shed 6 bases and J shed 2 bases, with 11 bases lying between them.

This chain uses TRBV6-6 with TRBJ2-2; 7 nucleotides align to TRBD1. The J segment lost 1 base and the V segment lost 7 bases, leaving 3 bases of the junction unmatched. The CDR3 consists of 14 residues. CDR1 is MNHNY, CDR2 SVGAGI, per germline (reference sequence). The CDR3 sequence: CASKRTGNTGELFF. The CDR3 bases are TGTGCCAGCAAAAGGACAGGGAACACCGGGGAGCTGTTTTTT.

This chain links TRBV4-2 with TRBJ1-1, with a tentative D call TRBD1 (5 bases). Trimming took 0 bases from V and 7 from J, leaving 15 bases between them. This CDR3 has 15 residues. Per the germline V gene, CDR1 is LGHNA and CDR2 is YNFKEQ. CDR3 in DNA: TGTGCCAGCAGCCAAGAGCCCCTTTGGGACTTTGAAGCTTTCTTT. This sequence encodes CASSQEPLWDFEAFF.

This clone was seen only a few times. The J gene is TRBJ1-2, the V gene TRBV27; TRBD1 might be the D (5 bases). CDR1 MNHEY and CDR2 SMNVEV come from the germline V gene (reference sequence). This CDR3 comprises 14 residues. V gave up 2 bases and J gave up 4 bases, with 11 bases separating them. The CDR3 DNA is TGTGCCAGCAGTTTAGGGGCGGGGCCCTATGGCTACACCTTC. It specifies CASSLGAGPYGYTF.

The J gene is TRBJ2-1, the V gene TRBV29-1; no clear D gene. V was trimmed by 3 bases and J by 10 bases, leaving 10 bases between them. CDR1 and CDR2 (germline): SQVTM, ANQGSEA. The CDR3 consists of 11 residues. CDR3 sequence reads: CSVDRVWEQFF. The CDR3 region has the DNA TGCAGCGTTGATCGGGTCTGGGAGCAGTTCTTC.

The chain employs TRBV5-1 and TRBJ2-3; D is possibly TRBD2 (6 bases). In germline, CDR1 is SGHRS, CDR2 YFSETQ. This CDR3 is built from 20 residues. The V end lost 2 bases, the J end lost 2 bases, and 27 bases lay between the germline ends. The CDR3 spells CASSFWSLGTGGPNTDTQYF. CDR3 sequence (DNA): TGCGCCAGCAGCTTTTGGAGCCTGGGGACCGGAGGGCCTAACACAGATACGCAGTATTTT.

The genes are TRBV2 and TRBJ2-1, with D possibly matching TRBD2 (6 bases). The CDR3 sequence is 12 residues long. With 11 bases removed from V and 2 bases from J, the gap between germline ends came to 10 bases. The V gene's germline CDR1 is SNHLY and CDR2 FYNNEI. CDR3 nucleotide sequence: TGTGCCGGCGCGGGACCCTACAATGAGCAGTTCTTC. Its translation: CAGAGPYNEQFF.

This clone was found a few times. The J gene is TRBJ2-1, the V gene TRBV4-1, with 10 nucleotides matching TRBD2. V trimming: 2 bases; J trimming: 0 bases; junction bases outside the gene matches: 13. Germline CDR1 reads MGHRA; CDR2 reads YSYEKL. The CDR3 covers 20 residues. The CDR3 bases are TGCGCCAGCAGCCAACTTGCGACTAGCGGGTTACAAAGCTCCTACAATGAGCAGTTCTTC. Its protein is CASSQLATSGLQSSYNEQFF.

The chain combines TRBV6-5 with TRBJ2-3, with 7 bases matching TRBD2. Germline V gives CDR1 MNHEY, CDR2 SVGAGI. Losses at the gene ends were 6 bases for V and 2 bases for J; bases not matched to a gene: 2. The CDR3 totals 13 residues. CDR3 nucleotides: TGTGCCAGCAGGCTAGCGGTCACAGATACGCAGTATTTT. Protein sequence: CASRLAVTDTQYF.

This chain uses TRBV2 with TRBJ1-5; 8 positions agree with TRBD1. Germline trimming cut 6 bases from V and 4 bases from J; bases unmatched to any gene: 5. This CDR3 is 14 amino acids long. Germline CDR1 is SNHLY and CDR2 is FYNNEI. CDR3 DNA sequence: TGTGCCAGCAGCTCACAGGGGGGGAATCAGCCCCAGCATTTT. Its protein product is CASSSQGGNQPQHF. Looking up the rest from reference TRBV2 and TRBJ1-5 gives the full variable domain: EPEVTQTPSHQVTQMGQEVILRCVPISNHLYFYWYRQILGQKVEFLVSFYNNEISEKSEIFDDQFSVERPDGSNFTLKIRSTKLEDSAMYFCASSSQGGNQPQHFGDGTRLSIL.

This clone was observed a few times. DNA for the CDR3: TGTGCCAGCAGTGCACAGTTGACAGACCCTAAAGCTTTCTTT. The encoded protein is CASSAQLTDPKAFF. The genes are TRBV2 and TRBJ1-1, with TRBD1 as a possible D gene (5 bases). Trimming removed 4 bases at V and 9 bases at J, with 18 bases between. The CDR3 is 14 amino acids. The germline CDR1 and CDR2 sequences are SNHLY and FYNNEI.

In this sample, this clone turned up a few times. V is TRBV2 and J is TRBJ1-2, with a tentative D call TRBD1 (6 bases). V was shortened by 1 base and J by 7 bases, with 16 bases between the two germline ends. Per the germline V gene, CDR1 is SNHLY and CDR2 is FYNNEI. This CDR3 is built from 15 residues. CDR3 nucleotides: TGTGCCAGCAGTGAAGGGTTGTCAGGGGTGGGTGGCTACACCTTC. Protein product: CASSEGLSGVGGYTF. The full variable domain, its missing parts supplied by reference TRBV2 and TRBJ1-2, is EPEVTQTPSHQVTQMGQEVILRCVPISNHLYFYWYRQILGQKVEFLVSFYNNEISEKSEIFDDQFSVERPDGSNFTLKIRSTKLEDSAMYFCASSEGLSGVGGYTFGSGTRLTVV.

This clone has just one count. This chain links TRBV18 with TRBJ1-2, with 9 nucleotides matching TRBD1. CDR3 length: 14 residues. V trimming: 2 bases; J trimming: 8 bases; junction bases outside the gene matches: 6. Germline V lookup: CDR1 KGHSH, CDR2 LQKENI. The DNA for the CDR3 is TGTGCCAGCTCACCATCACAGGGGGCCCGGGGCTACACCTTC. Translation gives CASSPSQGARGYTF.

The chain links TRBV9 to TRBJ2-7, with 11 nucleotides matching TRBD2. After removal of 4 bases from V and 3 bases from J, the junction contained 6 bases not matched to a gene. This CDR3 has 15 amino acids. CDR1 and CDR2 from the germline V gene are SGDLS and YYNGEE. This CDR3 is CASSPPGTSGYEQYF. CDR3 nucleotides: TGTGCCAGCAGCCCACCCGGGACTAGCGGCTACGAGCAGTACTTC.

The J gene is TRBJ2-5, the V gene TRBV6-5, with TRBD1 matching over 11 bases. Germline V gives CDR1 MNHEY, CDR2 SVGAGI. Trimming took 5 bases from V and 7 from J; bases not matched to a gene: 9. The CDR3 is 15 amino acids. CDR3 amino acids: CASSVEGQGAGTQYF. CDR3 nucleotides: TGTGCCAGCAGTGTCGAAGGACAGGGGGCTGGGACCCAGTACTTC.

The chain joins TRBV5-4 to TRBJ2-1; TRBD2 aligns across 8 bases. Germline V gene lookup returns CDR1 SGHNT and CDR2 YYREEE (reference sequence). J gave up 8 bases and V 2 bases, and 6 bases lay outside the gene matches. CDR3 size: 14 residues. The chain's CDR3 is CASSFGGGVHEQFF. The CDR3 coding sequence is TGTGCCAGCAGCTTCGGGGGGGGCGTCCATGAGCAGTTCTTC.